This record looks at one TCR beta chain sequence and its context. The sample comes from a study of blood T cell repertoires in COVID-19. Study in general: From T cells, B-cell-depleted T cells, or PBMCs came the material, which was cDNA or gDNA.

The germline V gene encodes CDR1 SNHLY and CDR2 FYNNEI. The trim removed 6 bases at V and 4 bases at J, leaving 2 bases unmatched. This CDR3 is 15 amino acids long. Sequenced by immunoSEQ multiplex PCR; TCRdb stores in-frame clones only, minus some. The sample contains about 280,000 clones, around 90% of which appear only once. The TCR sequence derives from a man in his fifties with acute or convalescent COVID-19. The specimen was peripheral blood. The V gene is TRBV2, the J gene TRBJ2-1; 14 nucleotides align to TRBD2. The DNA for the CDR3 is TGTGCCAGCAGCGGGACTAGCGGGGGATACAATGAGCAGTTCTTC. This translates into CASSGTSGGYNEQFF.